Sequencing of this T cell receptor (beta chain) was carried out in a study of T cell repertoires in cytomegalovirus infection. About the research overall: Through public TCR beta signatures, both CMV infection and matching HLA type were indicated.

With V trimmed by 5 bases and J by 8 bases, 7 bases remained unmatched. CDR1 and CDR2 from the germline V gene are MDHEN and SYDVKM. The CDR3 contains 14 residues. General observations from the study: Clonotypes of TCR beta that were HLA-C-restricted and CMV-specific dominated the ex vivo response.

Note on this clonotype: Its antigen is undetermined.

TCRdb ran MiXCR on the reads and lists one entry per CDR3 protein. There are about 130,000 distinct CDR3 sequences in the sample; roughly a quarter occur only once, and 34% lies in the top ten. What was sequenced was PBMCs, sequenced either directly or after in vitro stimulation (not recorded which). This TCR derives from a human donor in good health (CMV status not recorded). Some clones in this sample may be carry-over from other donors' samples. The chain is built from TRBV28 and TRBJ2-7; 12 positions match TRBD2. This CDR3 is CASSTGTSGRQQYF. Written as DNA, the CDR3 is TGTGCCAGCAGTACCGGGACTAGCGGGCGTCAGCAGTACTTC.